This entry describes one T cell receptor beta chain. This specimen belongs to a study of blood T cell repertoires in COVID-19. Study as a whole: Samples taken during acute and convalescent COVID-19 were collected in the United States, Italy and Spain.

Germline V gene lookup returns CDR1 MNHNY and CDR2 SVGAGI (reference sequence). V gave up 0 bases and J gave up 3 bases; unmatched junction bases: 1. The CDR3 is 16 residues long. Original methodology: Amplifying reference gene primers gave estimates of nucleated cell counts. Assay: immunoSEQ multiplex PCR; the TCRdb copy retains only in-frame clones and omits some. The DNA was the basis for D and trimming; V, J and clone size are from that table. The sample includes more than 110,000 clones, around 80% of them seen just once. The chain employs TRBV6-6 and TRBJ2-1; TRBD1 agrees at 11 bases. This TCR was sampled from an elderly woman in a cohort sampled during active or convalescent COVID-19. Input material: peripheral blood. DNA for the CDR3: TGTGCCAGCAGTTACTCCGGGACAGGGGGCTACAATGAGCAGTTCTTC. Translation gives CASSYSGTGGYNEQFF.